The clone carrying this T cell receptor beta chain was counted a few times. The antigen is not known. This sample is part of a study of beta chain features in type 1 diabetes. As for the study in general: The patient and healthy donor groups were comparable for age, gender and cell yields.

Study results and limitations: Junctions at VDJ sites from type 1 diabetes patients had fewer insertions and more deletions. People with Type 1 diabetes carried modestly yet significantly shorter TCRB CDR3s in all four CD4+ subsets. Naive, central memory and Treg TCRB repertoires appeared more alike in patients than in healthy donors.

The CDR3 contains 15 residues. In germline, CDR1 is SGHDN, CDR2 FVKESK. Trimming took 1 base from V and 4 from J, leaving 13 bases between them. Blood was drawn once from each donor into heparinised tubes. The draws averaged about 0.12 L. Expressed TCRB transcripts were sequenced, since all the RNA that had been isolated was reverse transcribed. The repertoire was sequenced with immunoSEQ multiplex PCR; TCRdb's copy has only in-frame clones and lacks some. Here the sample spans fewer than 350,000 clones, over 12% being singletons. What was sequenced was naive CD4+ T cells from blood. The J gene is TRBJ1-2, the V gene TRBV14, with TRBD1 as a possible D gene (6 bases). The sequence was obtained from a man between 18 and 29 years old with type 1 diabetes. Here the CDR3 reads CASSQAIGQPYGYTF. In DNA, the CDR3 is TGTGCCAGCAGCCAAGCAATTGGACAGCCCTATGGCTACACCTTC.